These T cell receptor beta chains were read from a single sample in a study of somatic mutations in cytotoxic T cells in rheumatoid arthritis. Measured with immunoSEQ multiplex PCR; TCRdb has only the in-frame clones, and not every one. Among under 15,000 clones listed, nearly 80% were seen once. Sequenced sample: CD8+ T cells sorted from blood. These receptors all stem from an adult with rheumatoid arthritis. CDR3s include the opening cysteine and the closing phenylalanine or tryptophan. Each record gives: J gene, D gene, clone size, V gene, CDR3 protein, CDR3 DNA. A D gene is named only where the DNA matches it firmly. Clone size is shown for a subset of rows, as once, few, many or a class of expanded clone.

TRBJ2-7 TRBD1 - TRBV5-4 CASSWGTGGNPYEQYF TGTGCCAGCAGCTGGGGGACAGGGGGCAATCCCTACGAGCAGTACTTC
TRBJ1-2 - - TRBV11-2 CASSLQAGQGYGYTF TGTGCCAGCAGCTTACAAGCGGGACAAGGATATGGCTACACCTTC
TRBJ1-1 TRBD1 - TRBV28 CASSPDRGRTEAFF TGTGCCAGCAGCCCGGACAGGGGAAGGACTGAAGCTTTCTTT
TRBJ2-7 TRBD2 few TRBV2 CASSAQAGGPYEQYF TGTGCCAGCAGCGCACAAGCGGGAGGGCCTTACGAGCAGTACTTC
TRBJ2-5 - - TRBV9 CASSVEGGPQTQETQYF TGTGCCAGCAGCGTAGAGGGGGGCCCCCAAACTCAAGAGACCCAGTACTTC
TRBJ2-5 TRBD2 medium-sized TRBV7-2 CASSLGSGRETQYF TGTGCCAGCAGCTTAGGGAGCGGGAGGGAGACCCAGTACTTC
TRBJ2-7 TRBD2 few TRBV7-8 CASSSTGLAGGLSDEQYF TGTGCCAGCAGCTCAACGGGACTAGCGGGAGGGCTTTCGGACGAGCAGTACTTC
TRBJ2-7 TRBD1 - TRBV30 CAGDSGQGYEQYF TGTGCCGGAGATTCGGGACAGGGGTACGAGCAGTACTTC
TRBJ2-3 - few TRBV6-4 CASSSSDASTDTQYF TGTGCCAGCAGTTCTAGCGACGCTAGCACAGATACGCAGTATTTT
TRBJ1-1 TRBD1 - TRBV7-9 CASSLARGLGTEAFF TGTGCCAGCAGCTTAGCGAGGGGGCTGGGCACTGAAGCTTTCTTT
TRBJ2-1 - - TRBV9 CASSGLEDEQFF TGTGCCAGCAGCGGGTTAGAAGATGAGCAGTTCTTC
TRBJ2-5 - - TRBV5-4 CASSLGFGQETQYF TGTGCCAGCAGCTTGGGATTCGGCCAAGAGACCCAGTACTTC
TRBJ2-7 TRBD1 - TRBV28 CASSVPGTGVYEQYF TGTGCCAGCAGTGTGCCAGGGACAGGGGTCTACGAGCAGTACTTC
TRBJ1-5 TRBD1 few TRBV7-9 CASSLADRASNQPQHF TGTGCCAGCAGCTTAGCCGACAGGGCTAGCAATCAGCCCCAGCATTTT
TRBJ2-7 - - TRBV7-6 CASSLVTGPYEQYF TGTGCCAGCAGCTTAGTGACAGGCCCTTACGAGCAGTACTTC
TRBJ1-2 - - TRBV5-5 CASSLGTVYGYTF TGTGCCAGCAGCCTAGGGACGGTATATGGCTACACCTTC
TRBJ1-1 TRBD1 few TRBV9 CASSEGTGRTEAFF TGTGCCAGCAGCGAGGGGACAGGGAGGACTGAAGCTTTCTTT
TRBJ2-7 TRBD2 - TRBV19 CASSIKTSRYEQYF TGTGCCAGTAGTATTAAGACTAGCCGCTACGAGCAGTACTTC
TRBJ2-5 - - TRBV7-9 CASSHSLGETQYF TGTGCCAGCAGCCACAGTTTGGGGGAGACCCAGTACTTC
TRBJ2-7 - - TRBV30 CAWRTPGLAYEQYF TGTGCCTGGAGAACGCCCGGGTTGGCCTACGAGCAGTACTTC
TRBJ2-2 - - TRBV5-6 CASSWLATGELFF TGTGCCAGCAGCTGGCTAGCGACCGGGGAGCTGTTTTTT
TRBJ2-5 - once TRBV5-6 CASSVGSTEYF TGTGCCAGCAGCGTTGGAAGCACCGAGTACTTC
TRBJ2-3 - - TRBV5-1 CASSWGADTQYF TGCGCCAGCAGCTGGGGGGCAGATACGCAGTATTTT
TRBJ2-7 - - TRBV9 CASSDNSYEQYF TGTGCCAGCAGTGACAACTCCTACGAGCAGTACTTC
TRBJ2-1 - once TRBV19 CASGGVSYNEQFF TGTGCCAGTGGAGGGGTATCCTACAATGAGCAGTTCTTC
TRBJ1-1 - - TRBV21-1 CASSVQGGAAEAFF TGTGCCAGCAGCGTCCAGGGTGGCGCGGCTGAAGCTTTCTTT
TRBJ2-7 TRBD2 - TRBV19 CASSIDLASGLSYEQYF TGTGCCAGTAGTATAGATCTGGCTAGCGGGTTGTCCTACGAGCAGTACTTC
TRBJ1-5 - - TRBV2 CASSWSEDQPQHF TGTGCCAGCAGTTGGTCGGAGGATCAGCCCCAGCATTTT
TRBJ2-7 - - TRBV9 CASSPRTTFTYEQYF TGTGCCAGCAGCCCCCGAACTACTTTTACCTACGAGCAGTACTTC
TRBJ1-1 TRBD1 few TRBV19 CASSMVRGLAAFF TGTGCCAGTAGTATGGTCAGGGGGCTTGCAGCTTTCTTT
TRBJ1-1 - - TRBV11-2 CASSLDHLGGGTEAFF TGTGCCAGCAGCTTAGATCATCTGGGGGGGGGCACTGAAGCTTTCTTT
TRBJ2-3 - - TRBV13 CASSLRNTFGDTQYF TGTGCCAGCAGCTTAAGAAACACCTTCGGGGATACGCAGTATTTT
TRBJ2-1 TRBD2 - TRBV10-2 CASSESEREGREFF TGCGCCAGCAGTGAGTCGGAGCGGGAGGGCCGGGAGTTCTTC
TRBJ2-3 - - TRBV9 CASSVWTGDTDTQYF TGTGCCAGCAGCGTGTGGACTGGGGACACAGATACGCAGTATTTT
TRBJ2-7 - - TRBV28 CASSSIVKVEGYHYEQYF TGTGCCAGCAGTTCGATAGTCAAGGTTGAAGGCTATCACTACGAGCAGTACTTC